Below, 21 T cell receptor beta chains from the same sample are listed, as sequenced in a study of blood T cell repertoires in COVID-19. Here immunoSEQ multiplex PCR was the method, and the copy in TCRdb shows in-frame clones only, minus some. The table lists a few hundred thousand clones, around 84% of them singletons, with under 4% in the top ten. Specimen: peripheral blood. These receptors were obtained from a woman aged 18-35 years with acute or convalescent COVID-19.

The V gene is TRBV7-7, the J gene TRBJ2-7, with 10 bases identical to TRBD2. CDR1 SSHAT and CDR2 FNYEAQ come from the germline V gene (reference sequence). The trim removed 5 bases at V and 2 bases at J, leaving 12 bases unmatched. CDR3 length: 17 amino acids. CDR3 region: CASSQRGGRVQAYEQYF. The CDR3 region has the DNA TGTGCCAGCAGCCAGCGGGGGGGCAGAGTACAAGCCTACGAGCAGTACTTC. The whole variable domain, remainder taken from reference TRBV7-7 and TRBJ2-7, is GAGVSQSPRYKVTKRGQDVTLRCDPISSHATLYWYQQALGQGPEFLTYFNYEAQPDKSGLPSDRFSAERPEGSISTLTIQRTEQRDSAMYRCASSQRGGRVQAYEQYFGPGTRLTVT.

The chain couples TRBV5-4 to TRBJ1-1; TRBD1 agrees at 7 bases. The ends lost 4 bases at V and 0 bases at J; junction bases unmatched: 9. This CDR3 contains 16 residues. Germline lookup yields CDR1 SGHNT and CDR2 YYREEE (reference sequence). In DNA, the CDR3 is TGTGCCAGCAGCGGACCGGGACAGCCCTTGAACACTGAAGCTTTCTTT. Protein sequence: CASSGPGQPLNTEAFF.

The V call is TRBV7-2, the J call TRBJ2-1, with 10 bases lining up with TRBD2. CDR1 and CDR2 (germline): SGHTA, FQGNSA. The CDR3 totals 15 residues. The ends lost 2 bases at V and 7 bases at J; junction bases unmatched: 5. CDR3 in amino acids: CASSLLAGVLNEQFF. CDR3 sequence (DNA): TGTGCCAGCAGCTTACTAGCGGGAGTGCTTAATGAGCAGTTCTTC.

CDR3 nucleotides: TGCAGTGCTAGTATGTATGGACAGCCGAACACTGAAGCTTTCTTT. Residues: CSASMYGQPNTEAFF. The chain joins TRBV20-1 to TRBJ1-1; D might be TRBD1 (6 bases). Trimming pared 3 bases from V and 1 base from J, leaving 15 bases between. The V gene's germline CDR1 is DFQATT and CDR2 SNEGSKA (reference sequence). The CDR3 length is 15 residues.

The count of this clone is one. The gene calls are TRBV5-1 and TRBJ2-6; D is unresolved. This CDR3 has 15 residues. CDR1 is SGHRS and CDR2 is YFSETQ in the germline V gene. V was pared by 4 bases and J by 2 bases, with 10 bases between. The CDR3 is CASSPGSAGANVLTF. As DNA, the CDR3 is TGCGCCAGCAGCCCCGGGTCGGCTGGGGCCAACGTCCTGACTTTC.

This sequence joins TRBV28 and TRBJ2-7; TRBD2 might be the D (6 bases). CDR1 MDHEN and CDR2 SYDVKM come from the germline V gene. The CDR3 is 15 residues long. Trimming stripped 4 bases from V and 6 bases from J, with 19 bases between. The CDR3 coding sequence is TGTGCCAGCAGTTCCCACGGGACTCCACGCCCCGAGCAGTACTTC. It specifies CASSSHGTPRPEQYF.

The chain carries TRBV25-1 and TRBJ2-7, with a weak D call TRBD1 (6 bases). This CDR3 spans 10 amino acids. Germline V gene sequence: CDR1 MGHDK, CDR2 SYGVNS. Trimming removed 8 bases from V and 5 bases from J, with 7 bases in between. This chain's CDR3 is CASGGHEQYF. In DNA, the CDR3 is TGTGCCAGCGGGGGCCACGAGCAGTACTTC.

This sequence joins TRBV5-6 and TRBJ2-4; 7 nucleotides agree with TRBD1. After removal of 0 bases from V and 5 bases from J, the junction contained 2 bases not matched to a gene. Germline loops: CDR1 SGHDT, CDR2 YYEEEE. The CDR3 has 14 residues. The CDR3 sequence: CASSLGTGQNIQYF. For the CDR3, the DNA is TGTGCCAGCAGCTTGGGGACAGGTCAAAACATTCAGTACTTC.

The genes are TRBV28 and TRBJ1-1, with a weak D call TRBD1 (6 bases). The CDR3 contains 18 residues. The V end was cut by 6 bases, the J end by 1 base, with 24 bases between. Germline V gene lookup returns CDR1 MDHEN and CDR2 SYDVKM. The CDR3 loop is CASSRFSHIIQGNTEAFF. In DNA, the CDR3 is TGTGCCAGCAGCCGTTTCTCGCATATAATACAGGGGAACACTGAAGCTTTCTTT.

The rearrangement joins TRBV5-1 to TRBJ2-1; 7 nucleotides match TRBD2. Germline CDR1 SGHRS, CDR2 YFSETQ. Trimming cost V 4 bases and J 8 bases; bases outside gene matches: 9. CDR3 length: 14 amino acids. The chain's CDR3 is CASSPVGGGDEQFF. CDR3 nucleotides: TGCGCCAGCAGCCCGGTCGGGGGAGGGGATGAGCAGTTCTTC.

This clone was seen more than once but under ten times. V and J are TRBV6-1 and TRBJ2-2; tentatively, D is TRBD1 (6 bases). The CDR3 extends over 15 amino acids. Germline CDR1 and CDR2: MNHNS and SASEGT. Deletions cut 2 bases from V and 5 bases from J, with 12 bases between. The CDR3 here is CASSERTETTGELFF. The CDR3 DNA follows: TGTGCCAGCAGTGAAAGGACAGAGACTACCGGGGAGCTGTTTTTT.

The J gene is TRBJ1-4, the V gene TRBV4-1, with a weak D call TRBD1 (6 bases). Trimming removed 6 bases from V and 4 bases from J, with 21 bases in between. Per the germline V gene, CDR1 is MGHRA and CDR2 is YSYEKL. CDR3 length equals 17 residues. The CDR3 bases are TGCGCCAGCAGACAATATACAGGGTCGGGGGGTAATGAAAAACTGTTTTTT. It yields the protein CASRQYTGSGGNEKLFF.

The rearrangement links TRBV2 to TRBJ2-1, with a tentative D call TRBD2 (5 bases). V lost 3 bases and J lost 6, with 15 bases in between. CDR1 SNHLY and CDR2 FYNNEI come from the germline V gene. This CDR3 has 15 residues. CDR3 sequence reads: CASSERVPFFNEQFF. The DNA of the CDR3 is TGTGCCAGCAGTGAGCGGGTCCCGTTTTTCAATGAGCAGTTCTTC.

The chain's CDR3 is CATGLAGSTGELFF. As DNA, the CDR3 is TGTGCCACCGGACTAGCGGGAAGCACCGGGGAGCTGTTTTTT. The V call is TRBV24-1, the J call TRBJ2-2; 12 positions match TRBD2. V shed 9 bases, J shed 4 bases, and the junction held 2 bases outside the gene matches. CDR1 and CDR2 from the germline V gene are KGHDR and SFDVKD. The CDR3 is 14 amino acids.

The V and J genes are TRBV27 and TRBJ1-2, with D possibly TRBD1 on 5 matching bases. Between the trimmed V and J ends, which lost 5 bases and 6 bases, there was a span of 10 bases. Germline lookup yields CDR1 MNHEY and CDR2 SMNVEV (reference sequence). The length of the CDR3 is 12 residues. The CDR3 sequence: CASSNRGDGYTF. CDR3 DNA: TGTGCCAGCAGTAATCGGGGGGATGGCTACACCTTC.

The chain employs TRBV3-1 (or the pseudogene TRBV3-2) and TRBJ1-2; the D is unclear. The CDR3 spans 13 residues. Germline assignment: CDR1 LGHDT and CDR2 YNNKEL (reference sequence). The V end lost 4 bases, the J end lost 2 bases, and 8 bases lay between the germline ends. The CDR3 DNA reads TGTGCCAGCAGCCCTGCAGTCAACTATGGCTACACCTTC. This codes for CASSPAVNYGYTF.

The CDR3 nucleotides are TGCGCCAGCAGCTTGGGAGGGATTTTCGGCTCCTACGAGCAGTACTTC. Its protein is CASSLGGIFGSYEQYF. V is TRBV5-1 and J is TRBJ2-7, with a tentative D call TRBD2 (5 bases). With 0 bases removed from V and 0 bases from J, the gap between germline ends came to 13 bases. Looked up from germline, CDR1 is SGHRS and CDR2 is YFSETQ. The CDR3 has 16 residues.

This chain uses TRBV5-8 with TRBJ1-1; D remains ambiguous. The ends were cut back, 4 bases at V and 1 base at J, with 17 bases in the middle. The germline gives CDR1 SGHTS, CDR2 YDEGEE. The CDR3 is made up of 16 amino acids. As DNA, the CDR3 is TGTGCCAGCAGCCCCCTGACGGGATCAGGGAACACTGAAGCTTTCTTT. It specifies CASSPLTGSGNTEAFF.

V and J are TRBV7-3 and TRBJ2-2, with D possibly being TRBD1 (5 bases). The V and J ends lost 2 bases and 7 bases respectively, with 11 bases between them. CDR1 and CDR2 (germline): SGHTA, FQGTGA. The CDR3 is made up of 14 amino acids. CDR3 DNA sequence: TGTGCCAGCAGCTTATTAGGGGCGAACGGGGAGCTGTTTTTT. Translation gives CASSLLGANGELFF.

In this sample, this clone turned up a few times. The rearrangement links TRBV28 to TRBJ1-6; 8 positions match TRBD1. CDR1 is MDHEN, CDR2 SYDVKM, per germline. Trimming removed 10 bases from V and 16 bases from J; junction bases left unmatched: 12. CDR3 length: 12 residues. The CDR3 protein is CAIFPGTGALHF. CDR3 sequence (DNA): TGTGCCATCTTCCCGGGGACAGGTGCACTCCACTTT.

CDR3: CASSPQGALGYTF. The CDR3 bases are TGTGCCAGCAGTCCACAGGGGGCGCTAGGCTACACCTTC. This chain links TRBV11-2 with TRBJ1-2; TRBD1 matches at 9 bases. Germline V gives CDR1 SGHAT, CDR2 FQNNGV. The CDR3 sequence is 13 residues long. The trim removed 6 bases at V and 8 bases at J, leaving 7 bases unmatched. Combining the CDR3 with reference TRBV11-2 and TRBJ1-2 gives the whole variable domain EAGVAQSPRYKIIEKRQSVAFWCNPISGHATLYWYQQILGQGPKLLIQFQNNGVVDDSQLPKDRFSAERLKGVDSTLKIQPAKLEDSAVYLCASSPQGALGYTFGSGTRLTVV.